These T cell receptor beta chains were read from a single sample in a study of T cell responses to AZD1222 COVID-19 vaccine. Profiled with immunoSEQ multiplex PCR; TCRdb holds only in-frame clones, not every one. The top ten clones hold 7.6% of a sample with about 130,000 clones, 88% of them seen once. The sequences come from peripheral blood, collected on day 0 of AZD1222 vaccination. Receptors were obtained from an adult in good health. CDR3s include the opening cysteine and the closing phenylalanine or tryptophan. The order of the fields is clone size, V gene, D gene, J gene, CDR3 DNA, CDR3 protein. D genes are given only for firm matches. Size tells how often a clone was seen (once, few, many) or the class of an expanded clone, and some rows leave it out.

abundance: NA
v_gene: TRBV12-5
d_gene: NA
j_gene: TRBJ2-5
CDR3nt: TGTGCTAGTTCGGTTTCGGGAGAGGAGACCCAGTACTTC
CDR3aa: CASSVSGEETQYF

abundance: NA
v_gene: TRBV5-5
d_gene: NA
j_gene: TRBJ1-4
CDR3nt: TGTGCCAGCAGCAATTCCCCCAGCCAGGTCAATGAAAAACTGTTTTTT
CDR3aa: CASSNSPSQVNEKLFF

abundance: once
v_gene: TRBV6-5
d_gene: NA
j_gene: TRBJ1-4
CDR3nt: TGTGCCAGCAGGGAGTGGACTAATGAAAAACTGTTTTTT
CDR3aa: CASREWTNEKLFF

abundance: once
v_gene: TRBV4-1
d_gene: NA
j_gene: TRBJ1-3
CDR3nt: TGCGCCAGCAGCCAGGCGACAGGCGTCCTGGGTGACACCATATATTTT
CDR3aa: CASSQATGVLGDTIYF

abundance: once
v_gene: TRBV2
d_gene: TRBD1
j_gene: TRBJ1-4
CDR3nt: TGTGCCAGCAGAGGGGACAGGGGGCATGAAAAACTGTTTTTT
CDR3aa: CASRGDRGHEKLFF

abundance: NA
v_gene: TRBV6-1
d_gene: NA
j_gene: TRBJ1-2
CDR3nt: TGTGCCAGCAGTGAAAGCGGTATAAGTATGGCAGTCAATGGCTACACCTTC
CDR3aa: CASSESGISMAVNGYTF

abundance: NA
v_gene: TRBV29-1
d_gene: NA
j_gene: TRBJ2-3
CDR3nt: TGCAGCGTTGAAGCAGTTCAGGGGAGGACAGATACGCAGTATTTT
CDR3aa: CSVEAVQGRTDTQYF

abundance: NA
v_gene: TRBV19
d_gene: TRBD2
j_gene: TRBJ2-7
CDR3nt: TGTGCCAGTAGTACCGCTAGCGGGGGTACCGAGCAGTACTTC
CDR3aa: CASSTASGGTEQYF

abundance: NA
v_gene: TRBV29-1
d_gene: NA
j_gene: TRBJ2-7
CDR3nt: TGCAGCGTTGCTTCTCGACAGGGAGGCGAGCAGTACTTC
CDR3aa: CSVASRQGGEQYF

abundance: NA
v_gene: TRBV7-9
d_gene: TRBD1
j_gene: TRBJ2-7
CDR3nt: TGTGCCAGCAGCCGGACAGGTTCCTCCTACGAGCAGTACTTC
CDR3aa: CASSRTGSSYEQYF

abundance: NA
v_gene: TRBV5-5
d_gene: NA
j_gene: TRBJ1-5
CDR3nt: TGTGCCAGCAGCTTGGCCGGGGGCGATAGCAATCAGCCCCAGCATTTT
CDR3aa: CASSLAGGDSNQPQHF

abundance: few
v_gene: TRBV11-3
d_gene: TRBD2
j_gene: TRBJ2-1
CDR3nt: TGTGCCAGCAGCTCTAGCGGGCTAGCGGGAGGAACTGAGCAGTTCTTC
CDR3aa: CASSSSGLAGGTEQFF

abundance: NA
v_gene: TRBV24-1
d_gene: TRBD1
j_gene: TRBJ2-6
CDR3nt: TGTGCTACCGACAGGGGGGCCCGTCGGGCCAACGTCCTGACTTTC
CDR3aa: CATDRGARRANVLTF

abundance: NA
v_gene: TRBV7-2
d_gene: NA
j_gene: TRBJ1-5
CDR3nt: TGTGCCAGCAGCCTCAGCAATCAGCCCCAGCATTTT
CDR3aa: CASSLSNQPQHF

abundance: NA
v_gene: TRBV6-1
d_gene: NA
j_gene: TRBJ2-3
CDR3nt: TGTGCCAGCAGTGAAGTAGATGGGCCCACAGATACGCAGTATTTT
CDR3aa: CASSEVDGPTDTQYF

abundance: NA
v_gene: TRBV11-2
d_gene: TRBD1
j_gene: TRBJ1-2
CDR3nt: TGTGCCAGCAGCCCCCTCAGGGGGGCTAACTATGGCTACACCTTC
CDR3aa: CASSPLRGANYGYTF

abundance: NA
v_gene: TRBV6-5
d_gene: NA
j_gene: TRBJ1-3
CDR3nt: TGTGCCAGCAGACACCCCGGAACTCCTAGGACCATATATTTT
CDR3aa: CASRHPGTPRTIYF

abundance: NA
v_gene: TRBV24-1
d_gene: NA
j_gene: TRBJ2-2
CDR3nt: TGTGCCACCAGTGAATGGCGAGGTTTGGTCACCGGGGAGCTGTTTTTT
CDR3aa: CATSEWRGLVTGELFF

abundance: NA
v_gene: TRBV10-1
d_gene: NA
j_gene: TRBJ1-1
CDR3nt: TGCGCCAGCAGCCCGGGGGGCCGCGGGAGCACTGAAGCTTTCTTT
CDR3aa: CASSPGGRGSTEAFF

abundance: NA
v_gene: TRBV19
d_gene: NA
j_gene: TRBJ1-5
CDR3nt: TGTGCCAGTAGTATTTCCGATAATCAGCCCCAGCATTTT
CDR3aa: CASSISDNQPQHF

abundance: once
v_gene: TRBV5-1
d_gene: NA
j_gene: TRBJ2-2
CDR3nt: TGCGCCAGCAGCCCGTGGGACGAGAACACCGGGGAGCTGTTTTTT
CDR3aa: CASSPWDENTGELFF

abundance: NA
v_gene: TRBV18
d_gene: TRBD1
j_gene: TRBJ2-2
CDR3nt: TGTGCCAGCTCACCACTTGCGACAGGGGAAACCGGGGAGCTGTTTTTT
CDR3aa: CASSPLATGETGELFF